This is a list of T cell receptor beta chains from one sample in a study of Ad26.COV2.S vaccination and SARS-CoV-2 variants. The protocol was immunoSEQ multiplex PCR, while the TCRdb copy is restricted to in-frame clones and leaves out a portion. The data hold a few hundred thousand clones, with 92% observed a single time. Sequences were derived from peripheral blood, sampled in a trial of Ad26.COV2.S vaccine versus placebo. All receptors derive from a person aged 18-65 years who received the Ad26.COV2.S COVID-19 vaccine or a placebo. CDR3s include the opening cysteine and the closing phenylalanine or tryptophan. Fields, in order: V gene, clone size, D gene, J gene, CDR3 DNA, CDR3 protein. A D gene is named only where the DNA matches it firmly. Rows give clone size only sometimes, using once, few, many, or a class for an expanded clone.

V gene: TRBV28; clone size: once; D gene: NA; J gene: TRBJ1-6; CDR3 DNA: TGTGCCAGCAGTTTAGTGGGTACCTATAATTCACCCCTCCACTTT; CDR3 protein: CASSLVGTYNSPLHF
V gene: TRBV19; clone size: NA; D gene: NA; J gene: TRBJ2-1; CDR3 DNA: TGTGCCAGTAGTATAATGTCCTCGGGCAACAATGAGCAGTTCTTC; CDR3 protein: CASSIMSSGNNEQFF
V gene: TRBV4-1; clone size: NA; D gene: NA; J gene: TRBJ2-1; CDR3 DNA: TGCGCCAGCAGCCAAGAAAAGAGGCGGGGGCGCTATGAGCAGTTCTTC; CDR3 protein: CASSQEKRRGRYEQFF
V gene: TRBV18; clone size: NA; D gene: NA; J gene: TRBJ1-1; CDR3 DNA: TGTGCCAGCTCACTCATAAGAGACACTGAAGCTTTCTTT; CDR3 protein: CASSLIRDTEAFF
V gene: TRBV18; clone size: NA; D gene: NA; J gene: TRBJ2-7; CDR3 DNA: TGTGCCAGCTCACCCAGTTCCTACGAGCAGTACTTC; CDR3 protein: CASSPSSYEQYF
V gene: TRBV7-2; clone size: NA; D gene: NA; J gene: TRBJ2-5; CDR3 DNA: TGTGCCAGCAGCTTCAGGGTGGGGACCCAGTACTTC; CDR3 protein: CASSFRVGTQYF
V gene: TRBV30; clone size: NA; D gene: NA; J gene: TRBJ2-3; CDR3 DNA: TGTGCCTCCATCGCGGACACTAGCACAGATACGCAGTATTTT; CDR3 protein: CASIADTSTDTQYF
V gene: TRBV19; clone size: NA; D gene: NA; J gene: TRBJ2-2; CDR3 DNA: TGTGCCAGTATGGGGGGGGAGCTGTTTTTT; CDR3 protein: CASMGGELFF
V gene: TRBV30; clone size: NA; D gene: NA; J gene: TRBJ1-3; CDR3 DNA: TGTGCCTGGAGCGCAGACCTCTCTGGAAACACCATATATTTT; CDR3 protein: CAWSADLSGNTIYF
V gene: TRBV6-2/TRBV6-3; clone size: NA; D gene: NA; J gene: TRBJ1-1; CDR3 DNA: TGTGCCAGCAGTTACAAGTCGAATGTGAGAGAAGCTTTCTTT; CDR3 protein: CASSYKSNVREAFF
V gene: TRBV6-2/TRBV6-3; clone size: once; D gene: NA; J gene: TRBJ2-7; CDR3 DNA: TGTGCCAGCAGTTACTCGAACAGCGGCTACGAGCAGTACTTC; CDR3 protein: CASSYSNSGYEQYF
V gene: TRBV19; clone size: NA; D gene: NA; J gene: TRBJ2-1; CDR3 DNA: TGTGCCAGTAGTCTCTTGGACCGGTACAATGAGCAGTTCTTC; CDR3 protein: CASSLLDRYNEQFF
V gene: TRBV28; clone size: NA; D gene: TRBD1; J gene: TRBJ1-6; CDR3 DNA: TGTGCCAGCAGGTGGACAGGTCCTTCACCCCTCCACTTT; CDR3 protein: CASRWTGPSPLHF
V gene: TRBV6-2/TRBV6-3; clone size: NA; D gene: TRBD1; J gene: TRBJ1-1; CDR3 DNA: TGTGCCAGCAGTTACCCTAACAGGGGAAGAGGAGCTTTCTTT; CDR3 protein: CASSYPNRGRGAFF
V gene: TRBV25-1; clone size: NA; D gene: NA; J gene: TRBJ1-2; CDR3 DNA: TGTGCCAGCAGTGAATTATGGGCGGGGAACTATGGCTACACCTTC; CDR3 protein: CASSELWAGNYGYTF
V gene: TRBV7-9; clone size: NA; D gene: NA; J gene: TRBJ1-1; CDR3 DNA: TGTGCCAGCACCTACGGGGGGGAAGCTTTCTTT; CDR3 protein: CASTYGGEAFF
V gene: TRBV7-9; clone size: NA; D gene: NA; J gene: TRBJ1-1; CDR3 DNA: TGTGCCAGCAGCATCGCGGCCGAAGCTTTCTTT; CDR3 protein: CASSIAAEAFF
V gene: TRBV4-3; clone size: NA; D gene: NA; J gene: TRBJ1-1; CDR3 DNA: TGCGCCAGCAGCCAAGATATCGACACCAACCCCGGGGCTTTCTTT; CDR3 protein: CASSQDIDTNPGAFF
V gene: TRBV11-2; clone size: NA; D gene: TRBD2; J gene: TRBJ2-7; CDR3 DNA: TGTGCCAGCAGCGCAATGAGCGGGGGGGCCCACGAGCAGTACTTC; CDR3 protein: CASSAMSGGAHEQYF
V gene: TRBV28; clone size: NA; D gene: NA; J gene: TRBJ2-7; CDR3 DNA: TGTGCCAGTCAAACAGGGGGGGCCTACGAGCAGTACTTC; CDR3 protein: CASQTGGAYEQYF
V gene: TRBV4-1; clone size: NA; D gene: NA; J gene: TRBJ2-2; CDR3 DNA: TGCGCCAGCAGCACCCCAAACAGGGAGCGAAGCACCGGGGAGCTGTTTTTT; CDR3 protein: CASSTPNRERSTGELFF
V gene: TRBV7-9; clone size: once; D gene: NA; J gene: TRBJ1-1; CDR3 DNA: TGTGCCAGCAGCTTATTCCGGATTACTGAAGCTTTCTTT; CDR3 protein: CASSLFRITEAFF
V gene: TRBV11-2; clone size: few; D gene: NA; J gene: TRBJ1-1; CDR3 DNA: TGTGCCAGCAGCTTAAATTATGGGACTGAAGCTTTCTTT; CDR3 protein: CASSLNYGTEAFF
V gene: TRBV28; clone size: NA; D gene: NA; J gene: TRBJ1-2; CDR3 DNA: TGTGCCAGCAGTTTATTGGAAGGGGGTAACTATGGCTACACCTTC; CDR3 protein: CASSLLEGGNYGYTF
V gene: TRBV28; clone size: NA; D gene: NA; J gene: TRBJ1-2; CDR3 DNA: TGTGCCAGCAGTCTTCCGGGCAGGGAAGGCTACACCTTC; CDR3 protein: CASSLPGREGYTF
V gene: TRBV10-2; clone size: NA; D gene: NA; J gene: TRBJ2-5; CDR3 DNA: TGCGCCAGCAGTGACGGTGGGGGGGCCCCTGAGACCCAGTACTTC; CDR3 protein: CASSDGGGAPETQYF
V gene: TRBV10-3; clone size: once; D gene: TRBD1; J gene: TRBJ2-7; CDR3 DNA: TGTGCCATCAGTGAGTCGACAGGGGCCTACGAGCAGTACTTC; CDR3 protein: CAISESTGAYEQYF
V gene: TRBV27; clone size: NA; D gene: NA; J gene: TRBJ2-2; CDR3 DNA: TGTGCCAGCAGTTTATCAGGGCCCGGGGAGCTGTTTTTT; CDR3 protein: CASSLSGPGELFF
V gene: TRBV12-3/TRBV12-4; clone size: NA; D gene: NA; J gene: TRBJ1-6; CDR3 DNA: TGTGCCAGCACCCCAGGTAATTCACCCCTCCACTTT; CDR3 protein: CASTPGNSPLHF
V gene: TRBV6-1; clone size: NA; D gene: NA; J gene: TRBJ1-3; CDR3 DNA: TGTGCCAGCAGTGAAGTGGGACGTCCGGACACCATATATTTT; CDR3 protein: CASSEVGRPDTIYF
V gene: TRBV9; clone size: NA; D gene: NA; J gene: TRBJ2-3; CDR3 DNA: TGTGCCAGCGCTACGGGGGCGGGCACAGATACGCAGTATTTT; CDR3 protein: CASATGAGTDTQYF
V gene: TRBV2; clone size: NA; D gene: NA; J gene: TRBJ1-2; CDR3 DNA: TGTGCCAGCGGTCCGAACAGGGCTAAGGTCTATGGCTACACCTTC; CDR3 protein: CASGPNRAKVYGYTF
V gene: TRBV18; clone size: few; D gene: NA; J gene: TRBJ2-2; CDR3 DNA: TGTGCCAGCTCACCGTGGACGGCGAACACCGGGGAGCTGTTTTTT; CDR3 protein: CASSPWTANTGELFF
V gene: TRBV2; clone size: NA; D gene: NA; J gene: TRBJ2-5; CDR3 DNA: TGTGCCAGCAGTTCACAGGGGGTCCGGGAGGGCCAGTACTTC; CDR3 protein: CASSSQGVREGQYF
V gene: TRBV19; clone size: NA; D gene: NA; J gene: TRBJ1-1; CDR3 DNA: TGTGCCAGTAGTATCAACCACGACAATTATAAAGGGGGCACTGAAGCTTTCTTT; CDR3 protein: CASSINHDNYKGGTEAFF
V gene: TRBV5-5; clone size: NA; D gene: TRBD2; J gene: TRBJ2-3; CDR3 DNA: TGTGCCAGCAGCTTAGGACTAGCGGGGGGGCTTTACACAGATACGCAGTATTTT; CDR3 protein: CASSLGLAGGLYTDTQYF
V gene: TRBV6-2/TRBV6-3; clone size: NA; D gene: NA; J gene: TRBJ1-1; CDR3 DNA: TGTGCCAGCAGTCAAACTTACATGAACACTGAAGCTTTCTTT; CDR3 protein: CASSQTYMNTEAFF
V gene: TRBV27; clone size: NA; D gene: TRBD1; J gene: TRBJ1-2; CDR3 DNA: TGTGCCAGCAGTCCTCTCGGGACAGGGACCTATGGCTACACCTTC; CDR3 protein: CASSPLGTGTYGYTF
V gene: TRBV5-8; clone size: NA; D gene: NA; J gene: TRBJ2-2; CDR3 DNA: TGTGCCAGCAGCTTAGGTCAGCCCACCGGGGAGCTGTTTTTT; CDR3 protein: CASSLGQPTGELFF
V gene: TRBV29-1; clone size: NA; D gene: NA; J gene: TRBJ1-2; CDR3 DNA: TGCAGCGCTAGGGACGCGGACTATGGCTACACCTTC; CDR3 protein: CSARDADYGYTF
V gene: TRBV20-1; clone size: NA; D gene: NA; J gene: TRBJ1-1; CDR3 DNA: TGCAGTAACCTTCGGGTAACTGAAGCTTTCTTT; CDR3 protein: CSNLRVTEAFF
V gene: TRBV28; clone size: NA; D gene: NA; J gene: TRBJ1-2; CDR3 DNA: TGTGCCAGCAGTTTATCCCCAGGGGTCTATGGCTACACCTTC; CDR3 protein: CASSLSPGVYGYTF
V gene: TRBV28; clone size: NA; D gene: NA; J gene: TRBJ1-2; CDR3 DNA: TGTGCCAGCAGTTTTGGGGGCAGTAACTATGGCTACACCTTC; CDR3 protein: CASSFGGSNYGYTF